This TCR beta chain comes out of a study of vaccination and CD4 T cells after COVID-19. Study information: Convalescent donors totaled six males and four females, including two who were Hispanic.

As regards this clonotype: Its antigen is not known.

CD4+ T cells that had been cultured provided DNA sequenced with the Oncomine TCR Beta short-read assay. TCRdb re-derived calls from the PCR reads in MiXCR, one entry per CDR3 protein. The sample shows about 12,000 distinct CDR3 sequences, 50% of them seen only once. Germline V gene lookup returns CDR1 SGHTA and CDR2 FQGNSA. V lost 3 bases and J lost 5; bases outside the gene matches: 3. The CDR3 is 15 residues long. The treatment: roughly ten-day PBMC culture with coronavirus spike peptide pools or control peptides (ViraFEST assay). Sequencing input: CD4+ T cells from blood, cultured in vitro. The chain employs TRBV7-2 and TRBJ2-5, with 13 bases aligning to TRBD2. The source of this sequence is a human donor who had recovered from COVID-19. CDR3 sequence (DNA): TGTGCCAGCAGCTTTGGGACTAGCGGGACGGAGACCCAGTACTTC. It yields the protein CASSFGTSGTETQYF. Together with reference TRBV7-2 and TRBJ2-5, the CDR3 gives the full variable domain: GAGVSQSPSNKVTEKGKDVELRCDPISGHTALYWYRQSLGQGLEFLIYFQGNSAPDKSGLPSDRFSAERTGGSVSTLTIQRTQQEDSAVYLCASSFGTSGTETQYFGPGTRLLVL.